This is a list of T cell receptor beta chains from one sample in a study of blood T cell repertoires in COVID-19. Clones were sequenced by immunoSEQ multiplex PCR, and TCRdb holds only the in-frame ones, with some missing. The repertoire holds about 210,000 clones, with about 91% as singletons. The specimen was PBMCs or T cells enriched from blood (not recorded which). These receptors were taken from a man aged 18-30 years with acute COVID-19. The CDR3 runs from the conserved cysteine through the conserved F or W. A D gene is named only where the DNA matches it firmly.

CDR3aa: CSAPIGELFF
j_gene: TRBJ2-2
v_gene: TRBV20-1
len: 10
d_gene: -

CDR3aa: CASSQLRGAEAFF
j_gene: TRBJ1-1
v_gene: TRBV11-3
len: 13
d_gene: -

CDR3aa: CATSRGGAAGGKTQYF
j_gene: TRBJ2-5
v_gene: TRBV15
len: 16
d_gene: TRBD2

CDR3aa: CASSPRLAGGPEEQYF
j_gene: TRBJ2-7
v_gene: TRBV4-1
len: 16
d_gene: TRBD2

CDR3aa: CASAGRGGAGELFF
j_gene: TRBJ2-2
v_gene: TRBV10-1
len: 14
d_gene: -

CDR3aa: CSANYGTGKNIQYF
j_gene: TRBJ2-4
v_gene: TRBV29-1
len: 14
d_gene: TRBD1

CDR3aa: CASTPGGQGTDTQYF
j_gene: TRBJ2-3
v_gene: TRBV19
len: 15
d_gene: TRBD1

CDR3aa: CASSLERWDKDYGYTF
j_gene: TRBJ1-2
v_gene: TRBV7-8
len: 16
d_gene: -

CDR3aa: CSVRAGTSSYNEQFF
j_gene: TRBJ2-1
v_gene: TRBV29-1
len: 15
d_gene: TRBD2

CDR3aa: CASTGTGGGELFF
j_gene: TRBJ2-2
v_gene: TRBV7-2
len: 13
d_gene: -

CDR3aa: CASSFLQVLFYNEQFF
j_gene: TRBJ2-1
v_gene: TRBV27
len: 16
d_gene: -

CDR3aa: CASSEAGGGRNTIYF
j_gene: TRBJ1-3
v_gene: TRBV2
len: 15
d_gene: -

CDR3aa: CASSRTGNNSPLHF
j_gene: TRBJ1-6
v_gene: TRBV6-5
len: 14
d_gene: TRBD1

CDR3aa: CASSSDRLYQETQYF
j_gene: TRBJ2-5
v_gene: TRBV5-4
len: 15
d_gene: -

CDR3aa: CASWEGELFF
j_gene: TRBJ2-2
v_gene: TRBV12-3/TRBV12-4
len: 10
d_gene: TRBD2

CDR3aa: CASSSAGPPQGTEAFF
j_gene: TRBJ1-1
v_gene: TRBV6-6
len: 16
d_gene: -

CDR3aa: CASSPVRTLGGGVIEKLFF
j_gene: TRBJ1-4
v_gene: TRBV18
len: 19
d_gene: -

CDR3aa: CASRPTGTATYEQYF
j_gene: TRBJ2-7
v_gene: TRBV19
len: 15
d_gene: TRBD1

CDR3aa: CASRPRTGGEDEKLFF
j_gene: TRBJ1-4
v_gene: TRBV7-9
len: 16
d_gene: TRBD1